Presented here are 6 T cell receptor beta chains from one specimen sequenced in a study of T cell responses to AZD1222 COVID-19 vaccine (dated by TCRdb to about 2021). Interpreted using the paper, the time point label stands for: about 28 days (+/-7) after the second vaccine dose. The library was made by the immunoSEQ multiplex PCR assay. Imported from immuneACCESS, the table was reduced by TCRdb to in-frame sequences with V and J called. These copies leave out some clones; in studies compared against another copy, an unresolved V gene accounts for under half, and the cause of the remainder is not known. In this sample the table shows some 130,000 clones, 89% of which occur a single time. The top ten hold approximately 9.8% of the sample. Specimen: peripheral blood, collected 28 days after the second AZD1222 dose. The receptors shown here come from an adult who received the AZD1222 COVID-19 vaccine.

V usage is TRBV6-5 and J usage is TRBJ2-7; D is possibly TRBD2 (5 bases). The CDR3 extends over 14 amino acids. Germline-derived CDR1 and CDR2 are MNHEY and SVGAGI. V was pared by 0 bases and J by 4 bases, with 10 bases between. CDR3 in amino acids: CASSYSDSWYEQYF. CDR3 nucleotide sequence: TGTGCCAGCAGTTACTCGGACTCCTGGTACGAGCAGTACTTC.

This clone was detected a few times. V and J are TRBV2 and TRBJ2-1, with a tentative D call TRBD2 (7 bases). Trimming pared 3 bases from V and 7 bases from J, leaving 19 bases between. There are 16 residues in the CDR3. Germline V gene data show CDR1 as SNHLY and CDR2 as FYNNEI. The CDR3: CASSEDRGGAGNEQFF. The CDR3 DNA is TGTGCCAGCAGTGAGGATCGAGGGGGGGCTGGAAATGAGCAGTTCTTC.

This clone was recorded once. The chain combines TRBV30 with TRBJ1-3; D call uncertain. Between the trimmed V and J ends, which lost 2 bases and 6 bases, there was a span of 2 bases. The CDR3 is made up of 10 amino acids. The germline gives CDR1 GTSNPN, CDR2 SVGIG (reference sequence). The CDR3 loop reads CAWSKNTIYF. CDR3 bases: TGTGCCTGGAGTAAAAACACCATATATTTT.

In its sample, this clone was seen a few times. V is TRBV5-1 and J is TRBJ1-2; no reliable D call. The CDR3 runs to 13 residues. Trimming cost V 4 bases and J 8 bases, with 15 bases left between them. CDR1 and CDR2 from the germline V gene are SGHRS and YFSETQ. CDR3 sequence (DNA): TGCGCCAGCAGCCCAGTCGGCGGGGTCGGCTACACCTTC. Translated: CASSPVGGVGYTF.

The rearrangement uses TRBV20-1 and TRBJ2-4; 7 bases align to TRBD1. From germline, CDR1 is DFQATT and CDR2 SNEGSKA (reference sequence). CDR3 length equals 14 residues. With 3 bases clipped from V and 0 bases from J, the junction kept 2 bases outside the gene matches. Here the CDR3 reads CSASTGVAKNIQYF. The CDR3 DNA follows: TGCAGTGCTAGTACAGGGGTAGCCAAAAACATTCAGTACTTC.

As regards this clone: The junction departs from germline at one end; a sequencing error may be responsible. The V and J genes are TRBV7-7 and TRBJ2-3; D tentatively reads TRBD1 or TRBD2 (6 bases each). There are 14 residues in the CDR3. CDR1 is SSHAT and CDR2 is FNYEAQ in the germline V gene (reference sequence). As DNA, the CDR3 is TGTGCTAGCAGCTTAGGAGGGGGTGCAGATACGCAGTATTTT. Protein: CASSLGGGADTQYF.